These 17 T cell receptor beta chains originate from one sample sequenced in a study of shared clonotypes between healthy human individuals. Sequencing used immunoSEQ multiplex PCR; TCRdb keeps in-frame clones, though not all of them. Among roughly 570,000 clones listed, roughly 98% were seen once. Naive CD8 cells, CD45RO-negative and positively selected for CCR7, excluded terminally differentiated effector memory CD45RA+ cells. Sequencing was performed on naive CD8+ T cells sorted from blood. These receptors originate from a man between 25 and 39 years old in good health.

This chain uses TRBV5-4 with TRBJ1-1; D perhaps matches TRBD1 (5 bases). The CDR3 loop spans 18 amino acids. The germline V gene has CDR1 SGHNT and CDR2 YYREEE (reference sequence). The V end was cut by 0 bases, the J end by 0 bases, with 18 bases between. The DNA for the CDR3 is TGTGCCAGCAGCTTGGAGGGTGGAGACAGACCCATGAACACTGAAGCTTTCTTT. It codes for CASSLEGGDRPMNTEAFF. The full variable domain, its missing parts supplied by reference TRBV5-4 and TRBJ1-1, is ETGVTQSPTHLIKTRGQQVTLRCSSQSGHNTVSWYQQALGQGPQFIFQYYREEENGRGNFPPRFSGLQFPNYSSELNVNALELDDSALYLCASSLEGGDRPMNTEAFFGQGTRLTVV.

The genes are TRBV10-1 and TRBJ2-1, with D perhaps matching TRBD2 (5 bases). The V gene lost 0 bases and the J gene lost 8 bases, with 20 bases spanning the gap. Germline lookup yields CDR1 WNHNN and CDR2 SYGVQD (reference sequence). The CDR3 length is 17 residues. The CDR3 region has the DNA TGCGCCAGCAGTGAGTCTGCAAGCGGAGTGCGGAGCGATGAGCAGTTCTTC. It codes for CASSESASGVRSDEQFF.

The chain uses TRBV19 and TRBJ1-5; D is unclear. Germline V CDR1 and CDR2: LNHDA, SQIVND (reference sequence). The CDR3 consists of 14 residues. V was trimmed by 3 bases and J by 4 bases, leaving 10 bases between them. The DNA of the CDR3 is TGTGCCAGTAGTATTAGGGCGGGTAATCAGCCCCAGCATTTT. Amino acid sequence: CASSIRAGNQPQHF.

The chain combines TRBV11-1 with TRBJ2-3, with no clear D. The CDR3 is made up of 15 amino acids. V was trimmed by 5 bases and J by 4 bases, leaving 16 bases between them. Germline V gene sequence: CDR1 SGHAT, CDR2 FQDESV (reference sequence). DNA for the CDR3: TGTGCCAGCAGCGGCCGGCCCCAAGGCTCAGATACGCAGTATTTT. This encodes CASSGRPQGSDTQYF.

The rearrangement links TRBV7-6 to TRBJ2-1, with 8 bases lining up with TRBD1. Germline trimming cut 5 bases from V and 5 bases from J; bases unmatched to any gene: 8. The CDR3 is 15 amino acids. CDR1 and CDR2 (germline): SGHVS, FNYEAQ. The CDR3 region is CASSKTGEVNNEQFF. The CDR3 DNA sequence: TGTGCCAGCAGCAAGACAGGGGAAGTTAACAATGAGCAGTTCTTC.

The CDR3 region is CASSTRQGADEQYF. CDR3 sequence (DNA): TGTGCCAGCAGCACCCGACAGGGGGCGGACGAGCAGTACTTC. The chain uses TRBV11-3 and TRBJ2-7, with 10 bases aligning to TRBD1. V trimming: 5 bases; J trimming: 5 bases; junction bases outside the gene matches: 6. This CDR3 is built from 14 residues. The V gene's germline CDR1 is SGHNT and CDR2 YENEEA.

The rearrangement links TRBV19 to TRBJ2-7; possible D gene TRBD1, 6 bases. From germline, CDR1 is LNHDA and CDR2 SQIVND (reference sequence). The CDR3 is 14 residues long. V was clipped by 3 bases and J by 1 base, with 10 bases between them. The CDR3 spells CASSISDSSYEQYF. CDR3 in DNA: TGTGCCAGTAGTATCTCGGACAGTTCCTACGAGCAGTACTTC.

V and J are TRBV5-4 and TRBJ2-7, with TRBD2 identical over 12 bases. V lost 5 bases and J lost 4; bases outside the gene matches: 10. In germline, CDR1 is SGHNT, CDR2 YYREEE (reference sequence). This CDR3 has 16 amino acids. The CDR3 loop reads CASSLASGLAGYEQYF. CDR3 in DNA: TGTGCCAGCAGTCTGGCCTCGGGACTAGCGGGTTACGAGCAGTACTTC.

The chain carries TRBV11-2 and TRBJ2-7; D possibly uses TRBD1 or TRBD2 (6 bases each). Trimming stripped 1 base from V and 3 bases from J, with 13 bases between. Germline V gene data show CDR1 as SGHAT and CDR2 as FQNNGV. The CDR3 contains 15 residues. In nucleotides, the CDR3 is TGTGCCAGCAGCTTAGTAGGGGGGACTTACTACGAGCAGTACTTC. It translates to CASSLVGGTYYEQYF.

This sequence joins TRBV13 and TRBJ2-3, with 8 bases lining up with TRBD1. J gave up 4 bases and V 5 bases, and 14 bases lay outside the gene matches. CDR3 size: 17 residues. The germline V gene has CDR1 PRHDT and CDR2 FYEKMQ (reference sequence). CDR3 nucleotides: TGTGCCAGCAGCGTGGGGGTGGACAGGGCGGTATCAGATACGCAGTATTTT. Translated: CASSVGVDRAVSDTQYF.

The chain is built from TRBV18 and TRBJ2-2; D is uncertain. The CDR3 runs to 14 residues. Trimming stripped 5 bases from V and 0 bases from J, with 7 bases between. CDR1 is KGHSH and CDR2 is LQKENI in the germline V gene. CDR3 coding DNA: TGTGCCAGCTCAAAATATTCGAACACCGGGGAGCTGTTTTTT. Protein product: CASSKYSNTGELFF.

The V call is TRBV7-9, the J call TRBJ2-7; unclear D gene. The V gene lost 1 base and the J gene lost 7 bases, with 11 bases spanning the gap. In germline, CDR1 is SEHNR, CDR2 FQNEAQ (reference sequence). The CDR3 contains 13 residues. The CDR3: CASSLDDPQEQYF. The CDR3 bases are TGTGCCAGCAGCTTAGATGACCCTCAGGAGCAGTACTTC.

This clone was seen once. This chain joins TRBV5-4 and TRBJ2-1; 7 bases are shared with TRBD2. The CDR3 contains 16 residues. CDR1 and CDR2 from the germline V gene are SGHNT and YYREEE (reference sequence). V shed 7 bases, J shed 3 bases, and the junction held 13 bases outside the gene matches. The CDR3 DNA reads TGTGCCAGCGCGCTCCATTTAGCGGGTCTCTACAATGAGCAGTTCTTC. Its translation: CASALHLAGLYNEQFF.

V is TRBV10-3 and J is TRBJ2-2, with 8 positions matching TRBD1. Germline V gene data show CDR1 as ENHRY and CDR2 as SYGVKD. After removal of 0 bases from V and 7 bases from J, the junction contained 13 bases not matched to a gene. The CDR3 covers 18 residues. CDR3 in amino acids: CAISESMVAGGEVGELFF. The CDR3 bases are TGTGCCATCAGTGAGTCGATGGTAGCAGGGGGCGAGGTCGGGGAGCTGTTTTTT.

The V and J genes are TRBV7-9 and TRBJ2-5; D gene unclear. V was cut by 4 bases and J by 5 bases, with 17 bases left in between. This CDR3 comprises 15 residues. Germline V lookup: CDR1 SEHNR, CDR2 FQNEAQ (reference sequence). The CDR3 sequence: CASSSPQDPGETQYF. The CDR3 DNA reads as TGTGCCAGCAGCTCGCCGCAGGACCCCGGGGAGACCCAGTACTTC.

V gene TRBV6-1 combines with J gene TRBJ2-3; 7 bases are a match to TRBD2. The J segment lost 0 bases and the V segment lost 3 bases, leaving 9 bases of the junction unmatched. Germline CDR1 reads MNHNS; CDR2 reads SASEGT. CDR3 length: 17 amino acids. Here the CDR3 reads CASSDLRLAISTDTQYF. CDR3 sequence (DNA): TGTGCCAGCAGTGATTTACGACTAGCCATAAGCACAGATACGCAGTATTTT.

The J gene is TRBJ2-7, the V gene TRBV5-1; tentative D call: TRBD2 (5 bases). CDR3 length: 17 residues. Germline V lookup: CDR1 SGHRS, CDR2 YFSETQ. Trimming stripped 9 bases from V and 0 bases from J, with 25 bases between. CDR3 nucleotide sequence: TGCGCCACCCTCACCCTATCTAGCCCTACGAGCTCCTACGAGCAGTACTTC. It yields the protein CATLTLSSPTSSYEQYF.